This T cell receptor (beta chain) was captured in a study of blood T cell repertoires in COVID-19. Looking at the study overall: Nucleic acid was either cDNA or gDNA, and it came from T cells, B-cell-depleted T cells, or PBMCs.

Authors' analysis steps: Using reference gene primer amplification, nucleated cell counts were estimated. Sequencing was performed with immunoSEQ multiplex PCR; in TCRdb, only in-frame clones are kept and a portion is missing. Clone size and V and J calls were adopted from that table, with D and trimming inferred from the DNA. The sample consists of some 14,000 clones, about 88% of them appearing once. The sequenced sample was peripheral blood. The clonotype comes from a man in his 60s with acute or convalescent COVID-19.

The CDR3, as DNA: TGCGCCAGCAGCCAAGAACCAGCGGGGGGGCCCACAGATACGCAGTATTTT. It specifies CASSQEPAGGPTDTQYF. The V gene is TRBV4-3, the J gene TRBJ2-3; the match to TRBD2 covers 10 bases. Germline CDR1 is LGHNA and CDR2 is YSLEER. The CDR3 extends over 17 amino acids. Trimming cost V 0 bases and J 2 bases; bases outside gene matches: 5.